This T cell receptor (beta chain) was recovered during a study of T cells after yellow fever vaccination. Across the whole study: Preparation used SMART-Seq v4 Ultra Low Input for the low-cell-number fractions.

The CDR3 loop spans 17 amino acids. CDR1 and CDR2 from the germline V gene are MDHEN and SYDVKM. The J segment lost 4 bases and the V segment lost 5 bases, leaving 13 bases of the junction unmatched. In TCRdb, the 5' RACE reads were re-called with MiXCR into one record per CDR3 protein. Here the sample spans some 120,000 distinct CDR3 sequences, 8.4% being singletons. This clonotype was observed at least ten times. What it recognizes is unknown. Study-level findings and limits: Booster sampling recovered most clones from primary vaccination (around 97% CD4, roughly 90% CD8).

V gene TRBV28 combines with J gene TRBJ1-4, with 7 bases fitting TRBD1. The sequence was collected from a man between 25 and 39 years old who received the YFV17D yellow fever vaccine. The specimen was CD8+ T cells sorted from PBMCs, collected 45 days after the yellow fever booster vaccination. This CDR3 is CASSPLLRTGVNEKLFF. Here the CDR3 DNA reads TGTGCCAGCAGTCCGCTATTGAGGACAGGAGTTAATGAAAAACTGTTTTTT.